These T cell receptor beta chains were read from a single sample in a study of radiation and T cells in renal cell carcinoma. Clones were sequenced by immunoSEQ multiplex PCR, and TCRdb holds only the in-frame ones, with some missing. The table lists some 120,000 clones, roughly four fifths of them singletons. This material consisted of blood, taken from a patient whose treatment included radiotherapy and nephrectomy. The receptor set was obtained from a man aged 45 to 65 with renal cell carcinoma. Each CDR3 is given with its conserved first and last residue. Fields, in order: J gene, V gene, clone size, D gene, CDR3 protein, CDR3 DNA. The D gene is left open where the match is weak. Clone size appears in some rows only: once, few, many, or a class for an expanded clone.

J: TRBJ1-5
V: TRBV10-3
size: .
D: .
CDR3: CAISHGRLDSNQPQHF
DNA: TGTGCCATCAGTCATGGACGGCTAGATAGCAATCAGCCCCAGCATTTT

J: TRBJ2-7
V: TRBV27
size: .
D: .
CDR3: CASSSVLASYEQYF
DNA: TGTGCCAGCAGTTCCGTCCTAGCTTCCTACGAGCAGTACTTC

J: TRBJ1-6
V: TRBV7-9
size: few
D: .
CDR3: CASSPGLDNSPLHF
DNA: TGTGCCAGCAGCCCCGGGCTCGATAATTCACCCCTCCACTTT

J: TRBJ2-1
V: TRBV6-1
size: .
D: TRBD2
CDR3: CASSPRSGGSNEQFF
DNA: TGTGCCAGCAGTCCCCGTAGCGGGGGGAGCAATGAGCAGTTCTTC

J: TRBJ1-2
V: TRBV7-2
size: .
D: .
CDR3: CASRFRGVESGYTF
DNA: TGTGCCAGCAGATTCCGGGGTGTTGAAAGTGGCTACACCTTC

J: TRBJ2-1
V: TRBV19
size: .
D: TRBD2
CDR3: CATHPLAGGHNEQFF
DNA: TGTGCCACCCACCCCTTAGCGGGAGGGCACAATGAGCAGTTCTTC

J: TRBJ2-3
V: TRBV18
size: .
D: .
CDR3: CASSPRGSADTQYF
DNA: TGTGCCAGCTCACCTAGAGGGAGTGCAGATACGCAGTATTTT

J: TRBJ2-1
V: TRBV18
size: .
D: .
CDR3: CASSPSSGRNNEQFF
DNA: TGTGCCAGCTCACCTTCATCGGGGAGAAACAATGAGCAGTTCTTC

J: TRBJ2-1
V: TRBV6-5
size: once
D: .
CDR3: CASSYASWSSYNEQFF
DNA: TGTGCCAGCAGTTACGCATCCTGGAGCTCCTACAATGAGCAGTTCTTC

J: TRBJ1-4
V: TRBV10-2
size: .
D: .
CDR3: CATSGENEKLFF
DNA: TGCGCCACGTCTGGAGAAAATGAAAAACTGTTTTTT

J: TRBJ2-2
V: TRBV9
size: few
D: .
CDR3: CASSVPLGRGTGELFF
DNA: TGTGCCAGCAGCGTACCCCTCGGACGTGGAACCGGGGAGCTGTTTTTT

J: TRBJ2-7
V: TRBV28
size: .
D: .
CDR3: CASSSQGGSYEQYF
DNA: TGTGCCAGCAGTTCACAGGGGGGGTCCTACGAGCAGTACTTC

J: TRBJ2-7
V: TRBV7-7
size: .
D: TRBD2
CDR3: CASSLRRGAEYEQYF
DNA: TGTGCTAGCAGCTTAAGGCGGGGGGCGGAATACGAGCAGTACTTC

J: TRBJ2-5
V: TRBV7-6
size: .
D: .
CDR3: CASSSRQQETQYF
DNA: TGTGCCAGCAGCTCAAGACAGCAAGAGACCCAGTACTTC

J: TRBJ2-1
V: TRBV28
size: .
D: .
CDR3: CASRYLNNEQFF
DNA: TGTGCCAGCAGATATTTAAACAATGAGCAGTTCTTC

J: TRBJ2-3
V: TRBV5-1
size: .
D: .
CDR3: CASSLDKTDTQYF
DNA: TGCGCCAGCAGCTTGGACAAAACAGATACGCAGTATTTT

J: TRBJ2-7
V: TRBV11-1
size: .
D: TRBD1
CDR3: CASSRQGANYEQYF
DNA: TGTGCCAGCAGCCGACAGGGGGCAAACTACGAGCAGTACTTC

J: TRBJ1-5
V: TRBV5-6
size: .
D: .
CDR3: CASSSLRMRHNSNQPQHF
DNA: TGTGCCAGCAGCTCCCTCCGTATGAGGCATAATAGCAATCAGCCCCAGCATTTT

J: TRBJ1-4
V: TRBV5-1
size: .
D: .
CDR3: CASSLGRGNEKLFF
DNA: TGCGCCAGCAGCTTGGGTAGGGGTAATGAAAAACTGTTTTTT

J: TRBJ1-4
V: TRBV27
size: medium-sized
D: TRBD1
CDR3: CASSRQGEVGKLFF
DNA: TGTGCCAGCAGTCGACAGGGGGAGGTCGGAAAACTGTTTTTT

J: TRBJ2-1
V: TRBV9
size: once
D: .
CDR3: CASSAGQSLSSYNEQFF
DNA: TGTGCCAGCAGCGCAGGACAGAGCCTGAGCTCCTACAATGAGCAGTTCTTC

J: TRBJ2-1
V: TRBV19
size: .
D: .
CDR3: CASSMGDLTYNEQFF
DNA: TGTGCCAGTAGTATGGGGGACCTCACCTACAATGAGCAGTTCTTC

J: TRBJ1-1
V: TRBV6-4
size: .
D: .
CDR3: CASSDGGGGTEAFF
DNA: TGTGCCAGCAGTGACGGTGGAGGTGGCACTGAAGCTTTCTTT

J: TRBJ2-7
V: TRBV7-2
size: .
D: .
CDR3: CASSPWTEPNEQYF
DNA: TGTGCCAGCAGCCCTTGGACAGAGCCGAACGAGCAGTACTTC

J: TRBJ1-5
V: TRBV7-2
size: .
D: .
CDR3: CASSLGTQPQHF
DNA: TGTGCCAGCAGCTTAGGCACTCAGCCCCAGCATTTT

J: TRBJ2-7
V: TRBV7-8
size: .
D: .
CDR3: CASSIAGGYEQYF
DNA: TGTGCCAGCAGCATAGCTGGAGGCTACGAGCAGTACTTC

J: TRBJ1-4
V: TRBV18
size: few
D: .
CDR3: CASSRRGYATNEKLFF
DNA: TGTGCCAGCTCACGTCGGGGTTACGCAACTAATGAAAAACTGTTTTTT